Below are 12 T cell receptor beta chains sequenced from a single sample in a study of T cells in Graves' hyperthyroidism and ophthalmopathy. The source material, RNA transcripts, was used to amplify TCR beta CDR3 regions. The primer set for the first-round RT-PCR of the TCR CDR3 was HTBI. Using its own MiXCR run on the multiplex PCR reads, TCRdb lists one record per CDR3 protein. The sample shows some 500,000 distinct CDR3 sequences, under 15% of them seen only once. The sequenced sample consisted of blood. The origin of the receptors is a woman aged 18 to 35 with Graves' hyperthyroidism.

This clonotype appeared many times. The gene calls are TRBV20-1 and TRBJ2-3; 11 bases map to TRBD2. Germline V lookup: CDR1 DFQATT, CDR2 SNEGSKA (reference sequence). The V segment lost 5 bases and the J segment 2 bases; nucleotides outside the gene matches: 6. This CDR3 spans 15 amino acids. The CDR3 nucleotides read TGCAGTGCTGCTCCGGGACTAGCGGTCACAGATACGCAGTATTTT. Protein product: CSAAPGLAVTDTQYF.

This clonotype was found many times. The rearrangement links TRBV11-3 to TRBJ1-1; 9 bases are a match to TRBD1. The CDR3 extends over 13 amino acids. V lost 5 bases and J lost 8; bases outside the gene matches: 6. The germline CDR1 and CDR2 sequences are SGHNT and YENEEA. CDR3 amino acids: CASSPGTGWEAFF. The DNA for the CDR3 is TGTGCCAGCAGCCCCGGGACAGGGTGGGAAGCTTTCTTT.

This clonotype was detected only a few times. For the CDR3, the DNA is TGTGCCAGCAGCGTAGATGGGAGGGGCAGTGAGACCCAGTACTTC. Its protein is CASSVDGRGSETQYF. This chain uses TRBV9 with TRBJ2-5, with TRBD2 matching over 7 bases. With V trimmed by 0 bases and J by 5 bases, 7 bases remained unmatched. The CDR3 loop spans 15 amino acids. The germline gives CDR1 SGDLS, CDR2 YYNGEE.

This rearrangement joins TRBV29-1 to TRBJ1-6; D is possibly TRBD1 (5 bases). V lost 4 bases and J lost 6, with 13 bases in between. Germline V gene sequence: CDR1 SQVTM, CDR2 ANQGSEA. The CDR3 extends over 14 amino acids. The DNA for the CDR3 is TGCAGCGTTGGGGGGGGTGTGGGTAATTCACCCCTCCACTTT. Its translation is CSVGGGVGNSPLHF.

The gene calls are TRBV6-1 and TRBJ2-2; possible D gene TRBD2, 6 bases. This CDR3 contains 16 residues. V shed 5 bases and J shed 2 bases, with 15 bases lying between them. The germline V gene has CDR1 MNHNS and CDR2 SASEGT. CDR3 protein: CASSPHGSSNTGELFF. CDR3 sequence (DNA): TGTGCCAGCAGTCCCCACGGGAGTTCCAACACCGGGGAGCTGTTTTTT.

This clonotype appeared many times. The chain carries TRBV6-1 and TRBJ1-2; D remains unclear. Trimming took 7 bases from V and 1 from J, leaving 13 bases between them. Germline assignment: CDR1 MNHNS and CDR2 SASEGT. CDR3 size: 14 residues. This chain's CDR3 is CASTFERSNYGYTF. For the CDR3, the DNA is TGTGCCAGCACTTTCGAGCGGAGTAACTATGGCTACACCTTC.

This clonotype was observed many times. This chain connects TRBV29-1 to TRBJ2-7; tentatively, D is TRBD1 or TRBD2 (5 bases each). Germline V gene sequence: CDR1 SQVTM, CDR2 ANQGSEA. V lost 7 bases and J 7 bases, leaving 20 bases between the germline ends. There are 13 residues in the CDR3. The CDR3 region is CSALRASWGEQYF. The CDR3, as DNA: TGCAGCGCCCTGCGGGCTAGCTGGGGGGAGCAGTACTTC.

This clonotype showed up many times. This chain links TRBV6-2 or TRBV6-3 with TRBJ2-5; 9 bases agree with TRBD2. V trimming: 5 bases; J trimming: 2 bases; junction bases outside the gene matches: 12. Germline loops: CDR1 MNHEY, CDR2 SVGEGT. The CDR3 contains 17 residues. The CDR3 coding sequence is TGTGCCAGCAGTCGAACGATTAGCGGGAGACCGCAAGAGACCCAGTACTTC. It encodes CASSRTISGRPQETQYF.

This clonotype came up a few times. The J gene is TRBJ1-2, the V gene TRBV19; the D gene is possibly TRBD1 (5 bases). This CDR3 has 15 residues. Trimming shortened V by 2 bases and J by 5 bases, and 15 bases separated the two germline ends. Germline V gene sequence: CDR1 LNHDA, CDR2 SQIVND (reference sequence). As DNA, the CDR3 is TGTGCCAGTAGTATACGGGGGACGGCTATGTATGGCTACACCTTC. Its protein is CASSIRGTAMYGYTF.

This clonotype was recorded many times. The chain has TRBV7-2 and TRBJ2-7; the D gene is possibly TRBD1 (6 bases). CDR3 length equals 14 residues. Trimming took off 4 bases at V and 7 bases at J, with 17 bases between the two ends. Germline CDR1 reads SGHTA; CDR2 reads FQGNSA. The DNA for the CDR3 is TGTGCCAGCAGCTCTGGGGGCGCCGTCGGTGAGCAGTACTTC. Translation: CASSSGGAVGEQYF. The full variable domain, in which reference TRBV7-2 and TRBJ2-7 provide the parts outside the CDR3, is GAGVSQSPSNKVTEKGKDVELRCDPISGHTALYWYRQSLGQGLEFLIYFQGNSAPDKSGLPSDRFSAERTGGSVSTLTIQRTQQEDSAVYLCASSSGGAVGEQYFGPGTRLTVT.

The genes are TRBV20-1 and TRBJ2-1; a possible D gene is TRBD2 (7 bases). Germline V gene sequence: CDR1 DFQATT, CDR2 SNEGSKA (reference sequence). Trimming left V 1 base short and J 0 bases short, with 13 bases between. This CDR3 is 16 amino acids long. The CDR3 sequence is CSARGGGGSSYNEQFF. The CDR3 DNA sequence: TGCAGTGCTAGAGGAGGGGGGGGTAGCTCCTACAATGAGCAGTTCTTC.

This clonotype has ten or more counts. This chain uses TRBV24-1 with TRBJ2-7, with a possible D match to TRBD1 (5 bases). The CDR3 is 13 amino acids. Germline V gene sequence: CDR1 KGHDR, CDR2 SFDVKD. The ends were cut back, 4 bases at V and 4 bases at J, with 10 bases in the middle. As DNA, the CDR3 is TGTGCCACCAGTGACCAGGGCGGATACGAGCAGTACTTC. It yields the protein CATSDQGGYEQYF.